The 6 T cell receptor beta chains below come from one sample, sequenced in a study of radiation and T cells in renal cell carcinoma. Clones were sequenced by immunoSEQ multiplex PCR, and TCRdb holds only the in-frame ones, with some missing. The sample consists of 110,000 to 150,000 clones, roughly 84% of them appearing once. Stated time point: baseline pretreatment blood. The treatment here: 15 Gy SBRT to primary tumor, nephrectomy 4 weeks later. The sample consisted of blood, taken from a patient whose treatment included radiotherapy and nephrectomy. Every receptor here comes from a woman between 45 and 65 years old with renal cell carcinoma.

CDR3 amino acids: CAWSAVSEQYF. CDR3 sequence (DNA): TGTGCCTGGAGTGCCGTTAGCGAGCAGTACTTC. V usage is TRBV30 and J usage is TRBJ2-7; D gene ambiguous. The CDR3 has 11 residues. Per germline, CDR1 GTSNPN and CDR2 SVGIG (reference sequence). The V gene lost 1 base and the J gene lost 6 bases, with 7 bases spanning the gap.

The CDR3 sequence is CASGNRDRENEKLFF. The CDR3 bases are TGTGCCAGCGGGAACCGGGACAGGGAGAATGAAAAACTGTTTTTT. This rearrangement joins TRBV6-5 to TRBJ1-4; 9 bases are shared with TRBD1. The CDR3 is 15 residues long. CDR1 MNHEY and CDR2 SVGAGI come from the germline V gene. J lost 5 bases, V lost 8 bases, and 9 bases had no gene match.

The chain uses TRBV5-1 and TRBJ1-2; possibly TRBD1 for D (5 bases). There are 13 residues in the CDR3. Trimming pared 4 bases from V and 5 bases from J, leaving 12 bases between. The germline gives CDR1 SGHRS, CDR2 YFSETQ. CDR3 bases: TGCGCCAGCAGCCCGGGACGGTTGTATGGCTACACCTTC. The encoded protein is CASSPGRLYGYTF. The variable domain in full, completed from reference TRBV5-1 and TRBJ1-2, reads KAGVTQTPRYLIKTRGQQVTLSCSPISGHRSVSWYQQTPGQGLQFLFEYFSETQRNKGNFPGRFSGRQFSNSRSEMNVSTLELGDSALYLCASSPGRLYGYTFGSGTRLTVV.

The V gene is TRBV9, the J gene TRBJ2-7; 9 positions match TRBD2. Germline assignment: CDR1 SGDLS and CDR2 YYNGEE. J lost 1 base, V lost 3 bases, and 5 bases had no gene match. The CDR3 is 15 residues long. DNA for the CDR3: TGTGCCAGCAGCGCTAGCGGGACAACTTCCTACGAGCAGTACTTC. Its translation is CASSASGTTSYEQYF.

The chain employs TRBV25-1 and TRBJ1-1, with 8 bases aligning to TRBD1. Germline V gene sequence: CDR1 MGHDK, CDR2 SYGVNS. The CDR3 is made up of 16 amino acids. J was trimmed by 4 bases and V by 2 bases; bases with no gene match: 9. CDR3 nucleotide sequence: TGTGCCAGCAGTGAAGCCCCAGGGGGCCGTCGCACTGAAGCTTTCTTT. This sequence encodes CASSEAPGGRRTEAFF. Using reference TRBV25-1 and TRBJ1-1 for the parts outside the CDR3, the full variable domain is EADIYQTPRYLVIGTGKKITLECSQTMGHDKMYWYQQDPGMELHLIHYSYGVNSTEKGDLSSESTVSRIRTEHFPLTLESARPSHTSQYLCASSEAPGGRRTEAFFGQGTRLTVV.

The genes are TRBV5-1 and TRBJ1-3; weak D call: TRBD1 (5 bases). Germline V gives CDR1 SGHRS, CDR2 YFSETQ. V lost 0 bases, J lost 1 base, and 8 bases lay in between. This CDR3 comprises 15 residues. The CDR3 here is CASSLVGASGNTIYF. CDR3 nucleotide sequence: TGCGCCAGCAGCTTGGTAGGGGCTTCTGGAAACACCATATATTTT.